The 7 T cell receptor beta chains listed next were all sequenced from one sample in a study of blood T cell repertoires in COVID-19. Sequencing used immunoSEQ multiplex PCR; TCRdb keeps in-frame clones, though not all of them. The profile shows 290,000 or so clones, roughly 89% of them singletons. The sequencing sample was made of PBMCs or T cells enriched from blood (not recorded which). The receptors derive from a woman between 18 and 29 years old with acute COVID-19.

Here the CDR3 reads CASRTGDSPLHF. Written as DNA, the CDR3 is TGTGCCAGCAGAACAGGGGATTCACCCCTCCACTTT. V usage is TRBV4-2 and J usage is TRBJ1-6, with TRBD1 matching over 7 bases. With V trimmed by 6 bases and J by 8 bases, 1 base remained unmatched. The length of the CDR3 is 12 residues. CDR1 LGHNA and CDR2 YNFKEQ come from the germline V gene.

This clone was seen just once. This chain links TRBV6-1 with TRBJ2-2; D may be TRBD1 (5 bases). The germline CDR1 and CDR2 sequences are MNHNS and SASEGT. The CDR3 consists of 17 residues. Between the trimmed V and J ends, which lost 3 bases and 5 bases, there was a span of 19 bases. CDR3 DNA sequence: TGTGCCAGCAGTGAGATTTGGGGCCCGGCTTTAACCGGGGAGCTGTTTTTT. Protein: CASSEIWGPALTGELFF.

This clone was picked up a small number of times. Other nucleotide sequences from this sample produce the same CDR3. The CDR3 DNA sequence: TGTGCCAGCAGTGACGGGGTTTCTGGAAACACCATATATTTT. Encoded protein: CASSDGVSGNTIYF. The chain has TRBV6-1 and TRBJ1-3; D remains ambiguous. The CDR3 is 14 amino acids. Trimming took 3 bases from V and 1 from J, leaving 7 bases between them. Per the germline V gene, CDR1 is MNHNS and CDR2 is SASEGT.

This chain uses TRBV7-6 with TRBJ2-5; 7 bases line up with TRBD2. This CDR3 region has 19 residues. Germline V gene data show CDR1 as SGHVS and CDR2 as FNYEAQ. After removal of 2 bases from V and 1 base from J, the junction contained 16 bases not matched to a gene. CDR3 bases: TGTGCCAGCAGCTTATCCCCCCCGGGAACTAGCGCTCTCCAAGAGACCCAGTACTTC. It specifies CASSLSPPGTSALQETQYF.

The rearrangement links TRBV5-8 to TRBJ1-5; no definite D call. The length of the CDR3 is 17 residues. CDR1 is SGHTS and CDR2 is YDEGEE in the germline V gene. Trimming pared 4 bases from V and 6 bases from J, leaving 23 bases between. Written as DNA, the CDR3 is TGTGCCAGCAGCCCTGGGTCCTTCGGCGGACTCGGTCAGCCCCAGCATTTT. This gives the protein CASSPGSFGGLGQPQHF.

The chain joins TRBV7-9 to TRBJ2-5, with a possible D match to TRBD1 (7 bases). The CDR3 covers 15 residues. Trimming left V 7 bases short and J 3 bases short, with 18 bases between. Germline CDR1 reads SEHNR; CDR2 reads FQNEAQ (reference sequence). The CDR3 sequence is CASTAGAGQKETQYF. The CDR3 DNA reads TGTGCCAGCACCGCCGGGGCGGGACAGAAAGAGACCCAGTACTTC.

The V gene is TRBV2, the J gene TRBJ1-1, with D maybe TRBD1 (6 bases). The germline V and J ends were trimmed by 7 bases and 10 bases, with 19 bases remaining between them. Germline assignment: CDR1 SNHLY and CDR2 FYNNEI. The CDR3 runs 13 residues. The CDR3 region is CASIGRGPPGAFF. CDR3 nucleotide sequence: TGTGCCAGCATTGGCAGGGGTCCCCCAGGAGCTTTCTTT.